This T cell receptor (beta chain) appears in the sequencing data of a study of T-cell memory formation after mild COVID-19 (dated by TCRdb to the early 2020s). Describing the broader study: TCR sequence clusters from the two donors were largely donor specific. Longitudinal TCRalpha and TCRbeta repertoire sequencing tracked T-cell clones expanding and contracting after mild COVID-19 in a couple of donors. Two young, previously healthy adult volunteers made up the cohort, one male and one female.

Sequenced on an Illumina NovaSeq 6000. TCRalpha and TCRbeta cDNA libraries were constructed by 5'RACE with constant-segment primers, with sample barcodes and unique molecular identifiers being introduced. RNA was extracted from every sample with Trizol reagent. The libraries were amplified in two PCR steps, and the second step added a second sample barcode and Illumina TruSeq adapters. The libraries were sequenced on an Illumina NovaSeq using 2 x 150 bp paired-end reads. Per the original workflow: Reads were demultiplexed and collapsed into UMI-guided consensus sequences with migec v1.2.7. Using mixcr v2.1.11, UMI consensuses were aligned to TRA and TRB V and J templates and then assembled into clonotypes. A clonotype was counted as expanded or contracted only if both edgeR and NoisET called the change significant, with noise models trained on biological replicates. For edgeR calls, the cutoffs were a false discovery rate-adjusted p below 0.01 and a log2 fold-change threshold of 1. As an exploratory analysis of dynamics, max-normalized trajectories of the 1000 most abundant clonotypes were examined with PCA combined with hierarchical clustering. Separately sequenced CD4+ and CD8+ repertoires were used to assign a CD4 or CD8 phenotype to each responding clone. The raw public reads went through TCRdb reprocessing: fastp at Q25, MiXCR clone calling, in-frame beta chains kept. Every distinct CDR3 protein forms one entry, paired with its most common genes and DNA. TCRdb's processing, not the authors', yielded these V and J calls. This sample is represented by roughly 610,000 distinct CDR3 sequences; 17% of them were singletons. In total, the top ten clones hold about 7.4% of the sample.

Ficoll-Paque density gradient centrifugation was the method used to isolate PBMCs. With respect to this clonotype: What antigen it recognizes has not been identified. It has no much larger one-base neighbor in the sample; base qualities were not kept.

The investigation overall reported the following: From day 15 to 85, contracting clones showed balanced CD4/CD8 phenotypes, whereas a second wave of clones that expanded from day 15 to 37 leaned towards CD4+. Some responding clones were found in pre-infection memory, which suggests that pre-existing cross-reactive memory T cells took part in the SARS-CoV-2 response. The study covered only a couple of mild cases, and larger cohorts including severe cases with pre-infection samples were considered necessary. Whether the second-wave clones peaking on day 37 were SARS-CoV-2 specific was not confirmed. Contracting CD4+ clones turned up mainly in the CM and EM memory subsets, whereas EMRA was where CD8+ clones were enriched.

Trimming at the junction amounts to 2 bases on V and 10 bases on J, and the germline ends lie 17 bases apart. Its CDR3 holds 14 amino acids, cysteine through phenylalanine. The read is trimmed to its CDR3 DNA, 42 bases read in frame from base 1. For CDR1 and CDR2, the germline V gene lists KGHSH and LQKENI. The sample consisted of PBMCs or a T cell subset sorted from them (not recorded which). Recombination connected TRBV18 to TRBJ1-1; the D gene assignment is ambiguous. The sequence derives from an adult woman who had mild COVID-19 (a few samples of this study predate the infection). The sample titles of this study are shuffled in the database, so cell type and time point are left out; the donor was told from shared clones. The CDR3 region: CASSPSSKGPGAFF. DNA sequence: TGTGCCAGCTCACCATCTTCCAAGGGTCCAGGAGCTTTCTTT.